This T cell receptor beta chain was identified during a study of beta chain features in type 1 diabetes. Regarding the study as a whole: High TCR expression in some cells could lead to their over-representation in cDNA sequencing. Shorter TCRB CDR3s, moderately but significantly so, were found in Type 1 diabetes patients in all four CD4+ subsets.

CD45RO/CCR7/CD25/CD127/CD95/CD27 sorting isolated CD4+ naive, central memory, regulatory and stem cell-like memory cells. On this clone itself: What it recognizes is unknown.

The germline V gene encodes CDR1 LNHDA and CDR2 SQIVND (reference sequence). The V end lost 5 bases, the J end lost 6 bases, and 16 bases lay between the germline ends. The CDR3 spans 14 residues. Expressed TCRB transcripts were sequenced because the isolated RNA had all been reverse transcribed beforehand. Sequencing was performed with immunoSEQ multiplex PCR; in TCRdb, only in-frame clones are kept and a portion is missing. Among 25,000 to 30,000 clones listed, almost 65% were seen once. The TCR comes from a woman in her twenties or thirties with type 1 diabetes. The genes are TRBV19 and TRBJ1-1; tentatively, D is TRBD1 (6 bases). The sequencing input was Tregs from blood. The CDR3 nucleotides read TGTGCCAGTAGTGTAGGACGGGGACAATCTGAAGCTTTCTTT. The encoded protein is CASSVGRGQSEAFF.